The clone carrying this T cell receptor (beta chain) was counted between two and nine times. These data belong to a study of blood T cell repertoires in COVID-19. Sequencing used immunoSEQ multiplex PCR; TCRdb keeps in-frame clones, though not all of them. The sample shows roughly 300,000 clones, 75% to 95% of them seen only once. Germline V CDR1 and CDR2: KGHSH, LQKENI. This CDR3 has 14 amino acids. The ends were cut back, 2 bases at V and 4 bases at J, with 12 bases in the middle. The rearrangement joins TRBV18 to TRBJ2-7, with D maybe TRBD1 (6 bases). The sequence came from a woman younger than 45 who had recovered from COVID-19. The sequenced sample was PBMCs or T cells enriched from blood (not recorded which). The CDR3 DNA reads TGTGCCAGCTCACCAGGGGGCGCTACGTACGAGCAGTACTTC. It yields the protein CASSPGGATYEQYF.